The rows below give T cell receptor beta chains drawn from one sample of a study of OX40 agonist ivuxolimab in advanced cancers. Clones were read by immunoSEQ multiplex PCR, and TCRdb kept only the in-frame ones, dropping some. The sample contains approximately 74,000 clones, about four fifths of which appear only once. The source material was CD4+ or CD8+ T cells sorted from blood, sampled in a trial of the OX40 agonist ivuxolimab. The receptors originated from an adult with an advanced solid tumor such as melanoma, head and neck, liver or kidney cancer. The CDR3 runs from the conserved cysteine through the conserved F or W. Fields, in order: J gene, D gene, clone size, V gene, CDR3 protein, CDR3 DNA. A D gene is named only where the DNA matches it firmly. Where a row states a size, it is once, few, many or the class of an expanded clone; other rows omit it.

TRBJ2-3,NA,NA,TRBV7-2,CASSLAAGAGTDTQYF,TGTGCCAGCAGCTTAGCCGCGGGGGCAGGCACAGATACGCAGTATTTT
TRBJ2-7,TRBD2,once,TRBV2,CASSSGTSSYEQYF,TGTGCCAGCAGTTCCGGGACTAGCTCCTACGAGCAGTACTTC
TRBJ2-6,NA,NA,TRBV5-1,CASSPNSGANVLTF,TGCGCCAGCAGCCCGAACTCTGGGGCCAACGTCCTGACTTTC
TRBJ2-1,TRBD2,NA,TRBV2,CASTREGQNEQFF,TGTGCCAGCACGCGGGAGGGGCAGAATGAGCAGTTCTTC
TRBJ1-1,NA,NA,TRBV7-8,CASSTQGNTEAFF,TGTGCCAGCAGCACACAGGGGAACACTGAAGCTTTCTTT
TRBJ2-7,TRBD1,NA,TRBV5-6,CASSYRTGAVLSPEQYF,TGTGCCAGCAGCTACCGGACAGGGGCCGTCCTTAGTCCCGAGCAGTACTTC
TRBJ2-1,TRBD2,NA,TRBV5-1,CASSLGTSGSQEQFF,TGCGCCAGCAGCTTAGGTACTAGCGGGAGTCAAGAGCAGTTCTTC
TRBJ2-5,NA,NA,TRBV7-3,CASSLEGPSDRETQYF,TGTGCCAGCAGCTTGGAGGGACCAAGTGATCGGGAGACCCAGTACTTC
TRBJ2-1,NA,NA,TRBV2,CASSGHNEQFF,TGTGCCAGCAGTGGGCACAATGAGCAGTTCTTC
TRBJ1-6,NA,NA,TRBV29-1,CSVTQATGDSPLHF,TGCAGCGTAACCCAGGCAACGGGGGATTCACCCCTCCACTTT
TRBJ2-1,NA,NA,TRBV4-3,CASSQSWSGTSSYNEQFF,TGCGCCAGCAGCCAGAGTTGGAGCGGCACGAGCTCCTACAATGAGCAGTTCTTC
TRBJ1-6,NA,few,TRBV5-6,CASSLDRSEASPLHF,TGTGCCAGCAGCTTGGACAGGAGTGAGGCTTCACCCCTCCACTTT
TRBJ1-6,NA,NA,TRBV28,CASSGNSPLHF,TGTGCCAGCAGTGGGAATTCACCCCTCCACTTT
TRBJ1-1,NA,NA,TRBV11-2,CASSFKSQGELMNTEAFF,TGTGCCAGCAGCTTCAAGAGCCAAGGAGAACTCATGAACACTGAAGCTTTCTTT
TRBJ1-1,TRBD1,once,TRBV28,CASTSGGGFSTEAFF,TGTGCCAGCACCTCAGGGGGCGGATTTTCTACTGAAGCTTTCTTT
TRBJ2-5,NA,NA,TRBV20-1,CSAQSPRGGYF,TGCAGTGCCCAAAGCCCACGGGGTGGGTACTTC
TRBJ2-7,NA,NA,TRBV27,CASSFLSPVGGLYEQYF,TGTGCCAGCAGTTTTTTGTCCCCCGTCGGGGGTTTATACGAGCAGTACTTC
TRBJ1-2,NA,NA,TRBV6-1,CASSDGRGYTF,TGTGCCAGCAGTGACGGACGTGGCTACACCTTC
TRBJ2-7,TRBD1,NA,TRBV5-4,CASSLPGQGLFGQYF,TGTGCCAGCAGCCTTCCGGGACAGGGCCTTTTTGGGCAGTACTTC
TRBJ1-2,NA,NA,TRBV7-9,CASSLEAANGYTF,TGTGCCAGCAGCCTAGAGGCAGCAAATGGCTACACCTTC
TRBJ2-6,NA,NA,TRBV6-1,CASRGRSGANVLTF,TGTGCCAGCAGGGGCCGGTCTGGGGCCAACGTCCTGACTTTC
TRBJ2-6,NA,NA,TRBV7-2,CASNLVISGANVLTF,TGTGCCAGCAACCTCGTAATCTCTGGGGCCAACGTCCTGACTTTC
TRBJ2-1,NA,NA,TRBV11-2,CASSFFGTFRSYNEQFF,TGTGCCAGCAGCTTCTTCGGGACTTTCCGCTCCTACAATGAGCAGTTCTTC
TRBJ1-2,NA,NA,TRBV20-1,CSLPGHYGYTF,TGCAGCCTACCAGGGCACTATGGCTACACCTTC
TRBJ1-2,NA,NA,TRBV28,CASSLSGGASGYTF,TGTGCCAGCAGTTTAAGCGGGGGGGCAAGTGGCTACACCTTC
TRBJ1-1,NA,NA,TRBV6-1,CASSESRNTEAFF,TGTGCCAGCAGTGAATCACGGAACACTGAAGCTTTCTTT
TRBJ2-5,TRBD2,NA,TRBV5-1,CASRPGGRPQETQYF,TGCGCCAGCAGACCAGGCGGGAGGCCTCAAGAGACCCAGTACTTC
TRBJ2-1,TRBD1,once,TRBV4-2,CASSQELDREQFF,TGTGCCAGCAGCCAGGAATTGGACAGGGAGCAGTTCTTC
TRBJ1-3,NA,NA,TRBV7-2,CASSLYSGQTGNTIYF,TGTGCCAGCAGCTTATATTCCGGGCAAACTGGAAACACCATATATTTT
TRBJ1-6,NA,NA,TRBV7-8,CASSLAHRVGGDSPLHF,TGTGCCAGCAGCTTAGCCCACCGTGTGGGCGGCGATTCACCCCTCCACTTT
TRBJ1-3,TRBD1,NA,TRBV5-4,CASSWGQGLDGNTIYF,TGTGCCAGCAGCTGGGGACAGGGGCTTGATGGAAACACCATATATTTT
TRBJ2-7,TRBD1,NA,TRBV7-3,CASSWYGTGEYEQYF,TGTGCCAGCAGCTGGTACGGGACAGGGGAGTACGAGCAGTACTTC
TRBJ1-1,NA,NA,TRBV2,CASSRYTEAFF,TGTGCCAGCAGCCGATACACTGAAGCTTTCTTT
TRBJ1-1,NA,once,TRBV7-3,CASSSQGGDTEAFF,TGTGCCAGCAGCTCCCAAGGGGGGGACACTGAAGCTTTCTTT
TRBJ1-5,NA,NA,TRBV5-1,CASSSQGGRNQPQHF,TGCGCCAGCAGCTCACAGGGTGGGCGCAATCAGCCCCAGCATTTT
TRBJ2-6,NA,once,TRBV6-1,CATSRSGANVLTF,TGTGCCACCTCTCGTTCTGGGGCCAACGTCCTGACTTTC
TRBJ2-2,NA,NA,TRBV5-1,CASSLDRGTGELFF,TGCGCCAGCAGCTTGGATCGTGGCACCGGGGAGCTGTTTTTT
TRBJ2-7,TRBD2,NA,TRBV15,CATSRDGGEGYEQYF,TGTGCCACCAGCAGAGATGGGGGGGAGGGATACGAGCAGTACTTC
TRBJ1-3,NA,few,TRBV28,CASSFSAGNTIYF,TGTGCCAGCAGTTTTTCTGCCGGAAACACCATATATTTT
TRBJ2-5,NA,NA,TRBV6-5,CASSYSRSQGGETQYF,TGTGCCAGCAGTTACTCTAGGTCACAGGGAGGTGAGACCCAGTACTTC
TRBJ2-3,NA,NA,TRBV6-5,CASSYGRDQGLTQYF,TGTGCCAGCAGTTACGGGAGGGACCAGGGGCTTACGCAGTATTTT
TRBJ1-1,NA,NA,TRBV5-1,CASSSTLNTEAFF,TGCGCCAGCAGCTCGACATTGAACACTGAAGCTTTCTTT
TRBJ2-3,NA,once,TRBV18,CASSQGFSTDTQYF,TGTGCCAGCTCACAAGGTTTTAGCACAGATACGCAGTATTTT
TRBJ1-3,NA,NA,TRBV18,CASSQGEGRNTIYF,TGTGCCAGCTCACAGGGGGAAGGAAGAAACACCATATATTTT
TRBJ2-3,NA,NA,TRBV28,CASSTQGRGTDTQYF,TGTGCCAGCAGTACCCAGGGGCGGGGCACAGATACGCAGTATTTT
TRBJ2-3,NA,NA,TRBV18,CASSPSTDTQYF,TGTGCCAGCTCACCAAGCACAGATACGCAGTATTTT
TRBJ2-2,NA,once,TRBV27,CASSLSVTGELFF,TGTGCCAGCAGTTTATCCGTCACCGGGGAGCTGTTTTTT
TRBJ2-7,NA,NA,TRBV18,CASSPGTSRTYEQYF,TGTGCCAGCTCACCTGGGACGTCTAGGACCTACGAGCAGTACTTC
TRBJ1-1,NA,NA,TRBV5-1,CASSPSSGRNTEAFF,TGCGCCAGCAGCCCCTCCTCGGGGCGGAACACTGAAGCTTTCTTT
TRBJ1-5,NA,NA,TRBV5-6,CASSLTVGNRQTNQPQHF,TGTGCCAGCAGCTTGACGGTAGGGAACAGGCAGACTAATCAGCCCCAGCATTTT
TRBJ1-1,NA,NA,TRBV7-3,CASSLAGAGYTEAFF,TGTGCCAGCAGCTTGGCAGGGGCTGGGTACACTGAAGCTTTCTTT
TRBJ1-1,NA,NA,TRBV7-9,CASSPFGTEAFF,TGTGCCAGCAGCCCCTTCGGCACTGAAGCTTTCTTT
TRBJ2-3,NA,NA,TRBV18,CASSPPYLNTQYF,TGTGCCAGCTCACCTCCCTACCTCAATACGCAGTATTTT